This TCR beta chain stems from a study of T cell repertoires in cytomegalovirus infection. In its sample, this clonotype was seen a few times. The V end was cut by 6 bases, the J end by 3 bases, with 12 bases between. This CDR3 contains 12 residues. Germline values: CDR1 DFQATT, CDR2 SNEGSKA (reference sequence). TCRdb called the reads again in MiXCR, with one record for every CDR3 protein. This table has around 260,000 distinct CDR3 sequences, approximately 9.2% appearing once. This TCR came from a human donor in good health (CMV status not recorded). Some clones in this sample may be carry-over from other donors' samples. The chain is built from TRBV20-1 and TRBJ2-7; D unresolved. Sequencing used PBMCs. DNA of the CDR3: TGCAGTGCCAACTCGGGCCGCTACGAGCAGTACTTC. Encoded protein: CSANSGRYEQYF.